These 7 T cell receptor beta chains share one sample of origin, sequenced in a study of early T cells in non-severe SARS-CoV-2 infection. TCRdb ran MiXCR on the 5' RACE reads and lists one entry per CDR3 protein. Here the sample spans tens of thousands of distinct CDR3 sequences, roughly 13% being singletons. Sequencing was carried out using whole blood. The receptors stem from an adult who was a healthcare worker with PCR-confirmed SARS-CoV-2 infection or an uninfected control (not recorded which).

The sample holds many counts of this clonotype. This chain joins TRBV14 and TRBJ1-2; a possible D gene is TRBD1 (5 bases). The length of the CDR3 is 14 residues. Germline V lookup: CDR1 SGHDN, CDR2 FVKESK. V lost 4 bases and J lost 4, with 13 bases in between. The CDR3 region is CASSRDRSFYGYTF. The CDR3, as DNA: TGTGCCAGCAGCCGGGACCGCTCGTTCTATGGCTACACCTTC. The full variable domain, its missing parts supplied by reference TRBV14 and TRBJ1-2, is EAGVTQFPSHSVIEKGQTVTLRCDPISGHDNLYWYRRVMGKEIKFLLHFVKESKQDESGMPNNRFLAERTGGTYSTLKVQPAELEDSGVYFCASSRDRSFYGYTFGSGTRLTVV.

This clonotype was recorded a few times. The chain uses TRBV19 and TRBJ2-1; 8 bases match TRBD2. The germline CDR1 and CDR2 sequences are LNHDA and SQIVND (reference sequence). The junction had 11 bases not matched to a gene; V was cut back by 7 bases and J by 6 bases. CDR3 size: 15 residues. The CDR3 coding sequence is TGTGCCAGTACCAACCCGAGCGGGAGTCTCAATGAGCAGTTCTTC. Protein product: CASTNPSGSLNEQFF.

This chain uses TRBV7-2 with TRBJ2-1, with D perhaps being TRBD1 or TRBD2 (5 bases each). Germline lookup yields CDR1 SGHTA and CDR2 FQGNSA. V was pared by 5 bases and J by 4 bases, with 15 bases between. This CDR3 spans 15 amino acids. This CDR3 reads CASSNMGRSYNEQFF. The CDR3 DNA follows: TGTGCCAGCAGCAATATGGGACGGAGTTACAATGAGCAGTTCTTC. Variable domain in full (rest from reference TRBV7-2 and TRBJ2-1): GAGVSQSPSNKVTEKGKDVELRCDPISGHTALYWYRQSLGQGLEFLIYFQGNSAPDKSGLPSDRFSAERTGGSVSTLTIQRTQQEDSAVYLCASSNMGRSYNEQFFGPGTRLTVL.

This clonotype appeared a single time. V usage is TRBV5-4 and J usage is TRBJ2-5; maybe TRBD2 (5 bases). This CDR3 contains 14 residues. Germline V gene lookup returns CDR1 SGHNT and CDR2 YYREEE (reference sequence). The V end was cut by 5 bases, the J end by 2 bases, with 13 bases between. CDR3 sequence: CASRPAGDQETQYF. Here the CDR3 DNA reads TGTGCCAGCAGGCCGGCCGGGGATCAAGAGACCCAGTACTTC.

This clonotype was counted at least ten times. The chain joins TRBV5-1 to TRBJ2-7; 7 bases are shared with TRBD1. CDR3 size: 14 residues. The germline V gene encodes CDR1 SGHRS and CDR2 YFSETQ. Unmatched junction bases numbered 0, after V lost 0 bases and J lost 0 bases. CDR3 coding DNA: TGCGCCAGCAGCTTGGGGGACAGCTCCTACGAGCAGTACTTC. Its protein product is CASSLGDSSYEQYF.

The chain couples TRBV18 to TRBJ1-3; 12 nucleotides agree with TRBD1. Trimming cost V 3 bases and J 1 base; bases outside gene matches: 4. The CDR3 extends over 17 amino acids. Germline-derived CDR1 and CDR2 are KGHSH and LQKENI. In DNA form, the CDR3 reads TGTGCCAGCTCACCGGGACAGGGGGCGACGTCTGGAAACACCATATATTTT. Residues: CASSPGQGATSGNTIYF.

The chain is built from TRBV28 and TRBJ2-7; TRBD1 matches at 11 bases. Germline CDR1 and CDR2: MDHEN and SYDVKM. There are 16 residues in the CDR3. The J segment lost 3 bases and the V segment lost 5 bases, leaving 9 bases of the junction unmatched. CDR3 loop: CASSLLSGTGGYEQYF. CDR3 nucleotide sequence: TGTGCCAGCAGTCTACTCTCCGGGACAGGGGGCTACGAGCAGTACTTC.